This T cell receptor (beta chain) was sequenced for a study of monozygotic twins with inflammatory bowel disease (dated by TCRdb to 2018 to 2020). General notes on the study: A total of about 28 monozygotic twin pairs were included in the full study, comprising nine German pairs (four IBD-concordant, five IBD-discordant) and 19 IBD-discordant Danish pairs. Within discordant pairs, disease-associated traits were sought mainly by comparing IBD patients with their genetically identical healthy co-twins. Each individual had, on average, about 151 000 unique TCRalpha sequences and 181 000 unique TCRbeta sequences available for analysis. What the study reported, not specific to this receptor: Measured by the inverse Simpson index, TCRbeta repertoire diversity was lower in IBD patients than in their healthy co-twins. The analysis was unable to tell different T cell subtypes apart. The results gave no support for a single strong signal or clonotype linked to IBD. Compared with healthy twins, IBD patients had fewer clonotypes in common with other individuals, a difference most pronounced in patients showing signs of disease activity. No difference in repertoire similarity was observed between concordant and discordant twins, possibly owing to limited statistical power. Background noise and inter-individual variability may have been introduced into the repertoires by the differing immunosuppressive treatments among patients.

To note about this clonotype: The antigen this receptor binds is unknown.

From each donor, an approximately 2.3 ml peripheral blood sample was collected into PAXgene tubes and kept at -80 degrees C. Without any T cell sorting, total RNA was extracted from whole blood using the PAXgene blood miRNA kit on an automated QIAcube. Deep TCRalpha and TCRbeta repertoire profiling with unique molecular barcoding was performed on peripheral blood of monozygotic twin pairs concordant or discordant for inflammatory bowel disease. Smoking habits were recorded for all twin pairs, and individuals were classified as current, former or never smokers. Libraries were made using 5' RACE. The input for every TCR library was 3,500 to 4,000 ng of total RNA. For each sample, cDNA was synthesized in eight separate reactions using SMARTScribe reverse transcriptase. During cDNA synthesis, template switching was used to introduce unique molecular identifiers that contained a 6-nucleotide sample barcode. TCRalpha and TCRbeta cDNA was amplified in two nested PCRs of 16 and 9 cycles, and bead purification was carried out after each PCR. Before amplification, the cDNA was treated with uracil DNA-glycosylase and purified using the QIAquick PCR purification kit. The second PCR was the step at which Illumina TruSeq-compatible adapters and sample-specific barcodes were added. TapeStation and Qubit were used to check library quality and concentration, and 5 to 6.5 ng of each library was pooled. The pooled libraries were sequenced with 2 x 100 bp reads and custom sequencing primers on an Illumina HiSeq2500 single-index Rapid Run. Per the source publication's procedure: UMI-based consensus assembly with MiGEC version 1.2.6 was used to correct PCR and sequencing errors. MiXCR version 2.1.1 was used to carry out V(D)J alignment, clonotype assembly and CDR3 extraction. To normalise gene usage, clonotype sharing and MAIT/NKT TCR abundance, the top 1000, 10 000 and 20 000 clonotypes in each sample were analysed. Diversity was computed as the inverse Simpson index with the vegan R package after downsampling to 27 000 UMIs. Paired Mann-Whitney U tests were applied to discordant twin pairs, and Benjamini-Hochberg correction was used for multiple testing. TCRdb reprocessed the reads, reporting each CDR3 protein sequence once and no DNA. The V and J calls and clone size are TCRdb's, not the authors'. The sample's table lists a count of a few hundred thousand distinct CDR3 sequences. The top ten clonotypes cover over 5.5% of the sample.

The source of this sequence is a human donor with ulcerative colitis or Crohn's disease, or a healthy co-twin of an affected twin (not recorded which). The specimen sequenced was blood.

The CDR3: CASSVGAGRQPQHF. Rearrangement joined TRBV9 to TRBJ1-5; TCRdb's D gene call, TRBD1, goes unchecked for lack of DNA. Counted from cysteine to phenylalanine, this CDR3 has 14 amino acids. The nucleotide record is missing. The germline V gene supplies CDR1 SGDLS and CDR2 YYNGEE.